Each of the 19 T cell receptor beta chains below was sequenced from the same sample in a study of cytomegalovirus exposure and HLA in healthy donors. 13 Jbeta primers and 60 Vbeta primers were used for the PCR. TCRdb's table, derived via immunoSEQ multiplex PCR, lists solely in-frame clones and lacks some. The sample carries about 170,000 clones, over 80% recorded once. The source material was PBMCs. These TCRs come from a male donor in good health and CMV-seronegative.

The rearrangement joins TRBV2 to TRBJ2-7; TRBD1 matches at 7 bases. Trimming cost V 7 bases and J 1 base; bases outside gene matches: 10. This CDR3 contains 15 residues. CDR1 is SNHLY and CDR2 is FYNNEI in the germline V gene. CDR3 DNA sequence: TGTGCCAGCACCGAGGGGGCAGCTTTATCCTACGAGCAGTACTTC. The encoded protein is CASTEGAALSYEQYF.

The chain uses TRBV7-2 and TRBJ2-3; 9 nucleotides line up with TRBD2. Germline CDR1 SGHTA, CDR2 FQGNSA. The CDR3 covers 17 residues. The J segment lost 1 base and the V segment lost 0 bases, leaving 5 bases of the junction unmatched. The CDR3, as DNA: TGTGCCAGCAGCTTAGCAAGAATAGCGGGGGGCACAGATACGCAGTATTTT. Translation: CASSLARIAGGTDTQYF.

The gene calls are TRBV25-1 and TRBJ2-1; no firm D call. Between the trimmed V and J ends, which lost 2 bases and 9 bases, there was a span of 8 bases. The CDR3 is made up of 12 amino acids. Germline CDR1 and CDR2: MGHDK and SYGVNS. CDR3 coding DNA: TGTGCCAGCAGTGAAATAGTCGGTGAGCAGTTCTTC. It translates to CASSEIVGEQFF.

The V gene is TRBV2, the J gene TRBJ2-3, with 8 nucleotides matching TRBD2. Trimming took 5 bases from V and 11 from J; bases not matched to a gene: 21. The CDR3 consists of 17 residues. CDR1 and CDR2 (germline): SNHLY, FYNNEI. CDR3 loop: CASSHPAKAGGLTGQYF. CDR3 in DNA: TGTGCCAGCAGTCACCCCGCTAAGGCGGGGGGTTTGACTGGGCAGTATTTT.

The chain links TRBV19 to TRBJ2-2; D may be TRBD1 (6 bases). V gave up 4 bases and J gave up 15 bases, with 15 bases separating them. This CDR3 spans 12 amino acids. Germline CDR1 and CDR2: LNHDA and SQIVND (reference sequence). CDR3 region: CASSNRQGKMFF. The CDR3 DNA follows: TGTGCCAGTAGTAACAGGCAGGGGAAAATGTTTTTT. Variable domain in full (rest from reference TRBV19 and TRBJ2-2): DGGITQSPKYLFRKEGQNVTLSCEQNLNHDAMYWYRQDPGQGLRLIYYSQIVNDFQKGDIAEGYSVSREKKESFPLTVTSAQKNPTAFYLCASSNRQGKMFFGEGSRLTVL.

This clone was recorded a few times. The rearrangement links TRBV30 to TRBJ2-7; D perhaps matches TRBD1 (6 bases). V was shortened by 3 bases and J by 1 base, with 19 bases between the two germline ends. CDR1 GTSNPN and CDR2 SVGIG come from the germline V gene (reference sequence). The CDR3 totals 16 residues. The CDR3 spells CAWRLTTGRASYEQYF. CDR3 nucleotides: TGTGCCTGGAGACTAACGACAGGCAGGGCGTCCTACGAGCAGTACTTC.

The chain has TRBV5-1 and TRBJ2-7, with 9 bases that match TRBD1. Germline V gene sequence: CDR1 SGHRS, CDR2 YFSETQ. This CDR3 region has 14 residues. The junction had 6 bases not matched to a gene; V was cut back by 4 bases and J by 4 bases. As DNA, the CDR3 is TGCGCCAGCAGCCTACAGGGGGCTTCGTACGAGCAGTACTTC. It translates to CASSLQGASYEQYF.

This clone showed up just a few times. V and J are TRBV5-1 and TRBJ1-1, with D possibly TRBD1 on 5 matching bases. Per the germline V gene, CDR1 is SGHRS and CDR2 is YFSETQ. Trimming pared 0 bases from V and 7 bases from J, leaving 13 bases between. The CDR3 is made up of 14 amino acids. The CDR3 nucleotides are TGCGCCAGCAGCTTGGAAGGCAGGGCCCTTGAAGCTTTCTTT. Encoded protein: CASSLEGRALEAFF.

The gene calls are TRBV7-9 and TRBJ1-4; possibly TRBD1 for D (5 bases). Trimming cost V 3 bases and J 10 bases, with 12 bases left between them. In germline, CDR1 is SEHNR, CDR2 FQNEAQ (reference sequence). The CDR3 is 13 residues long. The CDR3 region has the DNA TGTGCCAGCAGCTTTGGGCAGGGAGGAAAACTGTTTTTT. This sequence encodes CASSFGQGGKLFF.

There are a few counts of this clone. This chain connects TRBV5-1 to TRBJ1-5; D is unclear. This CDR3 region has 14 residues. Trimming shortened V by 6 bases and J by 1 base, and 11 bases separated the two germline ends. The germline gives CDR1 SGHRS, CDR2 YFSETQ. The CDR3 sequence: CASISSLSNQPQHF. CDR3 DNA sequence: TGCGCCAGCATTAGCAGTTTGAGCAATCAGCCCCAGCATTTT.

V gene TRBV7-9 combines with J gene TRBJ1-5; TRBD1 is a possible D gene (6 bases). The V gene's germline CDR1 is SEHNR and CDR2 FQNEAQ (reference sequence). The CDR3 is 18 amino acids. V was clipped by 1 base and J by 0 bases, with 16 bases between them. The CDR3 DNA sequence: TGTGCCAGCAGCTTAGGGGTTGGGCAGGGGAATAGCAATCAGCCCCAGCATTTT. Translating it yields CASSLGVGQGNSNQPQHF.

V and J are TRBV19 and TRBJ2-5, with 12 bases that match TRBD2. Trimming cost V 6 bases and J 5 bases; bases outside gene matches: 7. This CDR3 comprises 15 residues. Germline V gene data show CDR1 as LNHDA and CDR2 as SQIVND (reference sequence). The CDR3 nucleotides are TGTGCCAGTAGCCTAGCGGGGGGGCCGTTGGAGACCCAGTACTTC. Amino acids: CASSLAGGPLETQYF.

This chain joins TRBV4-1 and TRBJ1-2, with a tentative D call TRBD1 (6 bases). In germline, CDR1 is MGHRA, CDR2 YSYEKL. V shed 4 bases and J shed 4 bases, with 13 bases lying between them. CDR3 length: 14 amino acids. CDR3 sequence: CASSPQGMGYGYTF. The CDR3 region has the DNA TGCGCCAGCAGCCCACAGGGTATGGGCTATGGCTACACCTTC.

V usage is TRBV7-2 and J usage is TRBJ2-3; D is possibly TRBD2 (5 bases). The CDR3 is made up of 16 amino acids. Trimming removed 1 base at V and 5 bases at J, with 16 bases between. Germline V gene lookup returns CDR1 SGHTA and CDR2 FQGNSA. Written as DNA, the CDR3 is TGTGCCAGCAGCTTAGTCGCTAGCAATGGTGAAGATACGCAGTATTTT. Protein: CASSLVASNGEDTQYF.

The V gene is TRBV18, the J gene TRBJ2-3; a possible D gene is TRBD2 (6 bases). The V end was cut by 5 bases, the J end by 4 bases, with 10 bases between. This CDR3 has 13 amino acids. Germline lookup yields CDR1 KGHSH and CDR2 LQKENI. The CDR3 DNA reads as TGTGCCAGCTCATCTTCGGGGGCAGATACGCAGTATTTT. Translating it yields CASSSSGADTQYF.

This clone was recorded only once. The gene calls are TRBV7-9 and TRBJ2-7, with 9 bases that match TRBD1. Germline CDR1 SEHNR, CDR2 FQNEAQ (reference sequence). The CDR3 sequence is 16 residues long. The trim removed 4 bases at V and 3 bases at J, leaving 10 bases unmatched. CDR3 nucleotides: TGTGCCAGCAGCTACTCAGGGACAGGGACCCTCTACGAGCAGTACTTC. Translated: CASSYSGTGTLYEQYF. The variable domain in full, with the rest retrieved from reference TRBV7-9 and TRBJ2-7, is DTGVSQNPRHKITKRGQNVTFRCDPISEHNRLYWYRQTLGQGPEFLTYFQNEAQLEKSRLLSDRFSAERPKGSFSTLEIQRTEQGDSAMYLCASSYSGTGTLYEQYFGPGTRLTVT.

V is TRBV7-2 and J is TRBJ2-3; TRBD1 might be the D (5 bases). Germline CDR1 SGHTA, CDR2 FQGNSA. This CDR3 is built from 13 residues. Trimming took 1 base from V and 3 from J, leaving 5 bases between them. CDR3 DNA: TGTGCCAGCAGCTTAGACAGGACAGATACGCAGTATTTT. Amino acids: CASSLDRTDTQYF.

The chain joins TRBV5-8 to TRBJ1-6; D is ambiguous. V was pared by 4 bases and J by 5 bases, with 10 bases between. CDR1 is SGHTS, CDR2 YDEGEE, per germline. This CDR3 is built from 14 residues. CDR3 protein: CASSRRGNNSPLHF. The CDR3, as DNA: TGTGCCAGCAGCAGGCGGGGAAATAATTCACCCCTCCACTTT.

With regard to this clone: Without the conserved terminal phenylalanine or tryptophan, this CDR3 likely stems from a read error. This chain connects TRBV5-1 to TRBJ1-1, with TRBD1 as a possible D gene (6 bases). The V end was cut by 0 bases, the J end by 7 bases, with 10 bases between. CDR1 and CDR2 (germline): SGHRS, YFSETQ. The CDR3 extends over 13 amino acids. In DNA form, the CDR3 reads TGCGCCAGCAGCTTGGGGGCGGACAGTGAAGCTTTCTCT. Translating it yields CASSLGADSEAFS.